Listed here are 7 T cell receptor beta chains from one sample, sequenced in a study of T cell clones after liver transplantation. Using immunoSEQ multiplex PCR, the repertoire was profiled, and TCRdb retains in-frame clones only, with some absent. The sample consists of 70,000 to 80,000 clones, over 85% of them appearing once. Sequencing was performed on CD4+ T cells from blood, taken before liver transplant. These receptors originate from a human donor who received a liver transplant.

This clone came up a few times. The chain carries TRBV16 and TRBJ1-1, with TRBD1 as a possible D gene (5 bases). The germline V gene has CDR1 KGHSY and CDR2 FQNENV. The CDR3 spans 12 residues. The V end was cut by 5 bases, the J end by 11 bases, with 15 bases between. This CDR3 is CASSEGRDGAFF. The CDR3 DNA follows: TGTGCCAGCAGCGAAGGCCGGGACGGGGCTTTCTTT.

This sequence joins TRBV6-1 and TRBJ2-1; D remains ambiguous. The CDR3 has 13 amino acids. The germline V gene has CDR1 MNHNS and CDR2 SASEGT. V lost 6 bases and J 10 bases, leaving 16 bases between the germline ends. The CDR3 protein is CASSPTSASEQFF. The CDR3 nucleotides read TGTGCCAGCAGCCCAACGAGCGCATCGGAGCAGTTCTTC.

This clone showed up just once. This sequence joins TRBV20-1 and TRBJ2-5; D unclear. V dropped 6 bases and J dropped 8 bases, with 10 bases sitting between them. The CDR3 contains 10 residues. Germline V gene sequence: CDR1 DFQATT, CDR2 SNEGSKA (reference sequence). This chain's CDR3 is CSAPAPTQYF. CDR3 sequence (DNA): TGCAGTGCCCCGGCCCCAACCCAGTACTTC.

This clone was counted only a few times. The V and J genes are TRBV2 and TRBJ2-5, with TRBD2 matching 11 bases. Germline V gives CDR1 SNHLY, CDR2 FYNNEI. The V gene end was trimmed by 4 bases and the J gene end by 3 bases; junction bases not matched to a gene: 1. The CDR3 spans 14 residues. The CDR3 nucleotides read TGTGCCAGCAGTGTACTAGCGGGAGAAGAGACCCAGTACTTC. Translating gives CASSVLAGEETQYF.

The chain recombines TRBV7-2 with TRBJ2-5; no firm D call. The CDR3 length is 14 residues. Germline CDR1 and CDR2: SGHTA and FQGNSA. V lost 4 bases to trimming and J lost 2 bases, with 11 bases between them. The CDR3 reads CASSYLMGQETQYF. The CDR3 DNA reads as TGTGCCAGCAGCTATCTAATGGGTCAAGAGACCCAGTACTTC.

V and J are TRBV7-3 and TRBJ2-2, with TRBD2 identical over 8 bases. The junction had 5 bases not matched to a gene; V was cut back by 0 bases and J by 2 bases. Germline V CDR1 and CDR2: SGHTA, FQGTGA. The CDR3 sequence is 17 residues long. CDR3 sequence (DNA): TGTGCCAGCAGCTTAACGCAACTAGCGGTTAACACCGGGGAGCTGTTTTTT. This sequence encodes CASSLTQLAVNTGELFF.

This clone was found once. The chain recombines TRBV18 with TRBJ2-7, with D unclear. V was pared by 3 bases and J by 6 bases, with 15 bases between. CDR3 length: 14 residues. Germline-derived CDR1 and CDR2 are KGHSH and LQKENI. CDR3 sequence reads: CASSPATPNFEQYF. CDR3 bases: TGTGCCAGCTCACCGGCTACTCCCAATTTCGAGCAGTACTTC. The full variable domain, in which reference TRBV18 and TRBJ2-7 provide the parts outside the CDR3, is NAGVMQNPRHLVRRRGQEARLRCSPMKGHSHVYWYRQLPEEGLKFMVYLQKENIIDESGMPKERFSAEFPKEGPSILRIQQVVRGDSAAYFCASSPATPNFEQYFGPGTRLTVT.